This T cell receptor (beta chain) appears in the sequencing data of a study of Ad26.COV2.S vaccination and SARS-CoV-2 variants. Broader study findings: Across vaccine and placebo recipients, the breadth of non-spike TCRs was similar. Total responses of T cells may have been underestimated by the analyses of TCR breadth and depth.

As concerns this clone: As yet, its antigen is unknown.

Assay used: immunoSEQ multiplex PCR; TCRdb lists only in-frame clones, some missing. The table lists hundreds of thousands of clones, around 90% of them singletons. In germline, CDR1 is SGHRS, CDR2 YFSETQ. This CDR3 is built from 13 residues. Trimming pared 0 bases from V and 1 base from J, leaving 4 bases between. The treatment here: around 19 received Ad26.COV2.S at low or high dose, single or two shots; 5 received placebo; per-sample allocation not given. The study sampled participants on day 63 after the first vaccine or placebo injection. Within Boston, the person who donated was an adult of 18-55 years. Wuhan-strain SARS-CoV-2 spike was expressed by the Ad26 vector that made up the vaccine.

The sequencing used peripheral blood, collected in a trial of Ad26.COV2.S vaccine versus placebo. The TCR sequence derives from a person between 18 and 60 years old who received the Ad26.COV2.S COVID-19 vaccine or a placebo. The chain joins TRBV5-1 to TRBJ1-1; D unresolved. The CDR3 DNA follows: TGCGCCAGCAGCTTGGACAGGAACACTGAAGCTTTCTTT. Translated, it gives CASSLDRNTEAFF.